Here is one T cell receptor beta chain with its context. This record comes from a study of OX40 agonist ivuxolimab in advanced cancers. The V gene's germline CDR1 is SGDLS and CDR2 YYNGEE. Trimming pared 3 bases from V and 3 bases from J, leaving 13 bases between. This CDR3 comprises 14 residues. Profiling relied on immunoSEQ multiplex PCR, and the TCRdb table lists in-frame clones only, not all of them. The sample lists about 86,000 clones; about 94% were seen once. The source is an adult with an advanced solid tumor such as melanoma, head and neck, liver or kidney cancer. This specimen consisted of CD4+ or CD8+ T cells sorted from blood, obtained in a trial of the OX40 agonist ivuxolimab. This chain links TRBV9 with TRBJ2-7; D might be TRBD1 (5 bases). The CDR3: CASSARHDSYEQYF. The CDR3 DNA follows: TGTGCCAGCAGCGCGAGACACGACAGCTACGAGCAGTACTTC.